The subject of this entry is one T cell receptor beta chain. This entry belongs to a study of control samples from healthy donors and cancer patients. The table came from immunoSEQ multiplex PCR; TCRdb's copy has only in-frame clones and leaves some out. The sample has roughly 76,000 clones, 85% to 95% seen once. The receptor was isolated from a woman between 18 and 30 years old in good health. Sequencing input: blood.

CDR3 DNA sequence: TGTGCCAGCAGACGTGACAGGGGGCGGGACACCATATATTTT. Protein: CASRRDRGRDTIYF. V and J are TRBV7-2 and TRBJ1-3; 10 bases agree with TRBD1. V gave up 6 bases and J gave up 8 bases; unmatched junction bases: 7. The germline V gene encodes CDR1 SGHTA and CDR2 FQGNSA. The CDR3 contains 14 residues. The variable domain in full, completed from reference TRBV7-2 and TRBJ1-3, reads GAGVSQSPSNKVTEKGKDVELRCDPISGHTALYWYRQSLGQGLEFLIYFQGNSAPDKSGLPSDRFSAERTGGSVSTLTIQRTQQEDSAVYLCASRRDRGRDTIYFGEGSWLTVV.